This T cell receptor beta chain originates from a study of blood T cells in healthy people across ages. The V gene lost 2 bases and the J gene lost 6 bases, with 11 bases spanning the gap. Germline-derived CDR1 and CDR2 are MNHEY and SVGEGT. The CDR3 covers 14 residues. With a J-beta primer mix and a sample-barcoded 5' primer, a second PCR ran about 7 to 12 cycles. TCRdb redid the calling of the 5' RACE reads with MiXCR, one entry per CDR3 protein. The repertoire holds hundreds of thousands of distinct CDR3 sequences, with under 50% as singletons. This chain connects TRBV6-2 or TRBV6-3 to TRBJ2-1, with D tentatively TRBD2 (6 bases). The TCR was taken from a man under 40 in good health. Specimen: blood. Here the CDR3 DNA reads TGTGCCAGCAGTTACGGGGGGTCAGCCAATGAGCAGTTCTTC. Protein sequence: CASSYGGSANEQFF.